These T cell receptor beta chains were read from a single sample in a study of OX40 agonist ivuxolimab in advanced cancers. The table came from immunoSEQ multiplex PCR; TCRdb's copy has only in-frame clones and leaves some out. The repertoire holds over 75,000 clones, with around 90% as singletons. The source material was CD4+ or CD8+ T cells sorted from blood, sampled in a trial of the OX40 agonist ivuxolimab. The receptors shown here come from an adult with an advanced solid tumor such as melanoma, head and neck, liver or kidney cancer. CDR3s include the opening cysteine and the closing phenylalanine or tryptophan.

>TRBV7-9
CASSRQGALGYTF
>TRBV7-2
CASSRTGNTGELFF
>TRBV19
CASRGQNLNEKLFF
>TRBV4-1
CASSQLPGPRDSQPQHF
>TRBV9
CASSVGANSGANVLTF
>TRBV5-6
CASSLYGSSFEQYF
>TRBV6-5
CASSYSMIQETQYF
>TRBV11-2
CASKISGGEGEKLFF
>TRBV7-9
CASSFGGNVGEKLFF
>TRBV6-1
CASRTSGQETQYF
>TRBV9
CASSVGKDYNEQFF
>TRBV7-7
CASSPGGGAVNTGELFF
>TRBV14
CASSQGLGTTNGYTF
>TRBV28
CAVPRTSGRGGAADTQYF
>TRBV19
CASSTGQRTMNTGELFF
>TRBV7-2
CASSSRHLNTEAFF
>TRBV7-9
CASSLELRGSSYSNQPQHF
>TRBV5-6
CASSRLAGGVSGANVLTF
>TRBV6-6
CASSSGTGDSGNTIYF
>TRBV6-1
CASSWDQQETQYF
>TRBV5-5
CASSGRTGEWGYTNEKLFF
>TRBV6-1
CASRTSGIGTGELFF
>TRBV2
CASIKTSGSFTGELFF
>TRBV5-1
CASSSDNRYEQYF
>TRBV5-1
CASSGGTSEETQYF
>TRBV5-1
CASSLAGASSYEQYF
>TRBV7-6
CASSSGTSGMAADTQYF
>TRBV7-2
CASSLAGTGSYEQYF
>TRBV10-1
CASSGTSGYNEQFF
>TRBV5-4
CASSLLGEAFF
>TRBV28
CASSLAGVTTGELFF
>TRBV19
CASTQQGGPGDTQYF
>TRBV5-1
CASSPADRVYEQYF
>TRBV9
CASSVQGELTPLHF
>TRBV7-8
CASSLGRLVITDTQYF
>TRBV18
CASSGRAAGELFF
>TRBV18
CASSPDRFSGNTIYF
>TRBV28
CASSQGGGTDTQYF
>TRBV7-9
CASSTSPGQGSGANVLTF
>TRBV6-1
CASSEAQPWGNQPQHF
>TRBV21-1
CASSKIRALAGYTF